A single sample gave rise to the 12 T cell receptor beta chains below, sequenced in a study of naive and memory T cell subsets (dated by TCRdb to the late 2010s). On the study overall, not on this receptor specifically: A few larger clonotypes were present in naive repertoires, particularly the CD8 repertoires, and these clonotypes were possibly memory cells re-expressing CD45RA.

Which antigens these TCRs recognize remains unknown. The method was UMI-ligation and nested PCR. The data were produced on an Illumina MiSeq. The beta constant-region primer was an equimolar mix of two oligonucleotides covering both TRBC1 and TRBC2. The ligated cDNA went through four rounds of PCR with nested alpha and beta constant-region primers together with the SP2 primer. TCRdb reprocessing: public reads trimmed at Q25 with fastp, clones called with MiXCR, in-frame beta chains kept. Under each unique CDR3 protein, matching rows form one entry showing the most common genes and DNA. The sample table contains tens of thousands of distinct CDR3 sequences; only one count was recorded for roughly 12% of them. About 0.14% of the sample belongs to the ten largest clones. Input material: naive CD4+ T cells from blood. Sample cell subset or site, as interpreted from the label and publication: naive T cells, CD45RA high CD27+. Receptor source: a human donor in good health.

The rearrangement uses TRBV30 and TRBJ1-4; 7 bases line up with TRBD1. The V and J ends lost 5 bases and 4 bases, in that order; junction bases with no gene match: 10. Germline-derived CDR1 and CDR2 are GTSNPN and SVGIG (reference sequence). The CDR3 is 15 amino acids. The CDR3 DNA follows: TGTGCCTGGGACCTCAGGGGACAGAATAATGAAAAACTGTTTTTT. Residues: CAWDLRGQNNEKLFF.

The table lists this clonotype with a few counts. The chain links TRBV19 to TRBJ1-2, with D unresolved. Germline V gene data show CDR1 as LNHDA and CDR2 as SQIVND (reference sequence). V lost 8 bases and J 4 bases, leaving 14 bases between the germline ends. This CDR3 is 13 amino acids long. CDR3 sequence: CASEGAGIYGYTF. The CDR3 region has the DNA TGTGCCAGTGAAGGAGCGGGCATCTATGGCTACACCTTC.

This clonotype occurred a few times. The chain carries TRBV7-6 and TRBJ2-4; D unclear. The V gene lost 1 base and the J gene lost 0 bases, with 19 bases spanning the gap. CDR1 is SGHVS, CDR2 FNYEAQ, per germline. CDR3 size: 19 residues. CDR3 protein: CASSLEAEGNPLAKNIQYF. The CDR3 nucleotides read TGTGCCAGCAGCTTAGAGGCGGAAGGAAATCCCCTAGCCAAAAACATTCAGTACTTC.

On this clonotype: Possible read error: a much larger clone is one base away. The chain has TRBV5-6 and TRBJ1-1; D call uncertain. The CDR3 has 14 residues. Germline CDR1 and CDR2: SGHDT and YYEEEE. Written as DNA, the CDR3 is TGTGCCAGCAGCTTGTGGAAGTGGAACACTGGAGCTTTCTTT. This codes for CASSLWKWNTGAFF.

The gene calls are TRBV6-5 and TRBJ1-5; no definite D call. The CDR3 is 14 residues long. Germline CDR1 MNHEY, CDR2 SVGAGI. Trimming left V 5 bases short and J 2 bases short, with 10 bases between. CDR3 DNA: TGTGCCAGCAGTGCGGGCCCACGCAATCAGCCCCAGCATTTT. It is translated as CASSAGPRNQPQHF.

The DNA for the CDR3 is TGCGCCAGCAGCCAAGTTAACATAAAGGCTGGGGCCAACGTCCTGACTTTC. Protein product: CASSQVNIKAGANVLTF. The genes are TRBV4-3 and TRBJ2-6; D unclear. The CDR3 contains 17 residues. The ends were cut back, 1 base at V and 2 bases at J, with 12 bases in the middle. The germline V gene encodes CDR1 LGHNA and CDR2 YSLEER.

This clonotype was recorded at least ten times. The chain couples TRBV23-1 to TRBJ2-7, with 9 bases fitting TRBD1. TRBV23-1 belongs to the ORF category, with a function that is uncertain. V trimming: 7 bases; J trimming: 2 bases; junction bases outside the gene matches: 15. The CDR3 has 17 residues. DNA of the CDR3: TGCGCCAGCAAGGAGTTCGGACAGGGGTTAGAGGCCTACGAGCAGTACTTC. This translates into CASKEFGQGLEAYEQYF.

Only a few counts were recorded for this clonotype. V is TRBV7-9 and J is TRBJ2-3; 9 bases fit TRBD2. The CDR3 has 16 residues. Germline lookup yields CDR1 SEHNR and CDR2 FQNEAQ (reference sequence). The V gene end was trimmed by 4 bases and the J gene end by 3 bases; junction bases not matched to a gene: 8. CDR3 coding DNA: TGTGCCAGCAGCTACGACGGGACTAGCATGACAGATACGCAGTATTTT. Translating gives CASSYDGTSMTDTQYF.

The V call is TRBV7-2, the J call TRBJ2-3; TRBD1 aligns across 7 bases. The CDR3 is 16 residues long. V was pared by 5 bases and J by 2 bases, with 10 bases of the junction left unmatched. Per the germline V gene, CDR1 is SGHTA and CDR2 is FQGNSA. CDR3 nucleotides: TGTGCCAGCAGCATCGGGACAGTGGTCGACACAGATACGCAGTATTTT. Translating gives CASSIGTVVDTDTQYF.

The V gene is TRBV7-2, the J gene TRBJ2-3; D gene unclear. The CDR3 length is 14 residues. Germline V gene lookup returns CDR1 SGHTA and CDR2 FQGNSA. Trimming stripped 5 bases from V and 2 bases from J, with 11 bases between. CDR3 in DNA: TGTGCCAGCAGCCCCAACCACTCCACAGATACGCAGTATTTT. This codes for CASSPNHSTDTQYF.

This clonotype was seen a few times. The CDR3 DNA reads as TGTGCCAGCACCCCAAGTGGCAGAGGTGGTTCACCCCTCCACTTT. This translates into CASTPSGRGGSPLHF. The chain joins TRBV11-3 to TRBJ1-6; no clear D gene. V was cut by 7 bases and J by 9 bases, with 19 bases left in between. The CDR3 is 15 residues long. Germline assignment: CDR1 SGHNT and CDR2 YENEEA.

The V and J genes are TRBV27 and TRBJ2-3; no clear D. The CDR3 consists of 16 residues. V was cut by 6 bases and J by 1 base, with 17 bases left in between. Germline V lookup: CDR1 MNHEY, CDR2 SMNVEV (reference sequence). The CDR3 spells CASRPLRVVGTDTQYF. CDR3 bases: TGTGCCAGCAGACCCCTCCGGGTTGTTGGCACAGATACGCAGTATTTT.